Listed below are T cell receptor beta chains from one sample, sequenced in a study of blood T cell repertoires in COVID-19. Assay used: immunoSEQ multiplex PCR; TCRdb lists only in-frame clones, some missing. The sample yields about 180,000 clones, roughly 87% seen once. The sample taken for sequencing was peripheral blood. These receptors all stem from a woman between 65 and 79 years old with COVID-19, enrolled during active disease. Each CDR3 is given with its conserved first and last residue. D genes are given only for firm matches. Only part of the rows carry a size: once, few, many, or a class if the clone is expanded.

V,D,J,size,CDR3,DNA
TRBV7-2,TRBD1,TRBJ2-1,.,CASSSLTGENYNEQFF,TGTGCCAGCAGCTCCTTGACAGGGGAGAACTACAATGAGCAGTTCTTC
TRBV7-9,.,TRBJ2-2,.,CASSPARGSGGELFF,TGTGCCAGCAGCCCGGCTAGGGGGAGTGGCGGGGAGCTGTTTTTT
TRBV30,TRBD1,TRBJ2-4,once,CAWDRGNIQYF,TGTGCCTGGGACAGGGGAAACATTCAGTACTTC
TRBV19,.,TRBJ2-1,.,CASGQQTYNEQFF,TGTGCCAGTGGACAGCAGACCTACAATGAGCAGTTCTTC
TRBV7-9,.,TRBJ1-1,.,CASSFTTGGTEAFF,TGTGCCAGCAGCTTCACAACCGGGGGAACTGAAGCTTTCTTT
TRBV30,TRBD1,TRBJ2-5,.,CAWSKGRGETQYF,TGTGCCTGGAGTAAAGGCAGGGGGGAGACCCAGTACTTC
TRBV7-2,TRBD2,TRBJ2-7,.,CASGPSGRSHEQYF,TGTGCCAGCGGCCCCAGCGGGAGGTCCCACGAGCAGTACTTC
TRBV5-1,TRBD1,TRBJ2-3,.,CASSPGTELTDTQYF,TGCGCCAGCAGCCCCGGGACAGAGCTCACAGATACGCAGTATTTT
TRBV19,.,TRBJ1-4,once,CASSISRQNEKLFF,TGTGCCAGTAGTATATCACGACAGAATGAAAAACTGTTTTTT
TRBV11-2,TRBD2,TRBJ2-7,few,CASSLESGRARSYEQYF,TGTGCCAGCAGCTTAGAAAGCGGGAGGGCCAGGTCCTACGAGCAGTACTTC
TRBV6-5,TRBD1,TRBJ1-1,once,CANRQGRDTEAFF,TGTGCCAACCGACAGGGTCGGGACACTGAAGCTTTCTTT
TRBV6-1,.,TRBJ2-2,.,CASSDRGGRGTGELFF,TGTGCCAGCAGTGATCGAGGAGGTCGTGGCACCGGGGAGCTGTTTTTT
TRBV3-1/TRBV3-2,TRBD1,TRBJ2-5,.,CASSSRGHETQYF,TGTGCCAGCAGTTCCAGGGGGCACGAGACCCAGTACTTC
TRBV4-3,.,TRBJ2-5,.,CASSQGTSQETQYF,TGCGCCAGCAGCCAAGGGACTTCACAAGAGACCCAGTACTTC
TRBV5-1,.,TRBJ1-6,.,CASSLYSGAYSPLHF,TGCGCCAGCAGCTTGTATTCAGGGGCCTATTCACCCCTCCACTTT
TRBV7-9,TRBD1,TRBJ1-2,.,CASSARQGKDGYTF,TGTGCCAGCAGCGCCAGACAGGGTAAGGATGGCTACACCTTC
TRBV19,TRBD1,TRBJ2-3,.,CASSKGAGRGTDTQYF,TGTGCCAGTAGTAAGGGGGCAGGACGAGGCACAGATACGCAGTATTTT
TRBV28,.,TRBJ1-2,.,CASSSRGGGYTF,TGTGCCAGCAGTTCTCGAGGAGGCGGCTACACCTTC
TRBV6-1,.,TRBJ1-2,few,CASSEDSNYGYTF,TGTGCCAGCAGTGAAGACTCCAACTATGGCTACACCTTC
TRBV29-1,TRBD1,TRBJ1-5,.,CSVMDRPDQPQHF,TGCAGCGTCATGGACAGGCCAGATCAGCCCCAGCATTTT
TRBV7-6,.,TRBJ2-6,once,CASSDRRVSGANVLTF,TGTGCCAGCAGCGACCGCAGGGTCTCTGGGGCCAACGTCCTGACTTTC
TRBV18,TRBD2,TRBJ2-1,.,CASSPSLAGGQNEQFF,TGTGCCAGCTCACCCAGTTTAGCGGGAGGGCAAAATGAGCAGTTCTTC
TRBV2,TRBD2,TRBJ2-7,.,CASRKGGSSYEQYF,TGTGCCAGCAGGAAGGGCGGGAGCTCCTACGAGCAGTACTTC
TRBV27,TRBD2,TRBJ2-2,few,CASSYSSGHSNTGELFF,TGTGCCAGCAGTTATTCTAGCGGTCACTCGAACACCGGGGAGCTGTTTTTT
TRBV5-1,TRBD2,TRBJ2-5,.,CASSLAAGEGGTQYF,TGCGCCAGCAGCTTGGCTGCGGGAGAGGGTGGGACCCAGTACTTC
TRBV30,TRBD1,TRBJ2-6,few,CAHHRDRGRSGANVLTF,TGTGCCCATCACCGGGACAGGGGGCGAAGTGGGGCCAACGTCCTGACTTTC
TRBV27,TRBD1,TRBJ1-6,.,CASRDRVANNSPLHF,TGTGCCAGCAGGGACAGGGTCGCGAATAATTCACCCCTCCACTTT
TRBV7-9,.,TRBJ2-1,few,CASNSGGERYTYNEQFF,TGTGCCAGCAACTCAGGAGGGGAACGTTATACCTACAATGAGCAGTTCTTC
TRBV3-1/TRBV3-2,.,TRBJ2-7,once,CASSQGRGQRNEQYF,TGTGCCAGCAGCCAAGGAAGAGGGCAGCGAAACGAGCAGTACTTC
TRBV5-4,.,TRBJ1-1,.,CASSLSYSTGTEAFF,TGTGCCAGCAGCTTGTCTTACTCGACAGGCACTGAAGCTTTCTTT
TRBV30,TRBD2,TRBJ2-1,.,CAWSVPAGELEQFF,TGTGCCTGGAGTGTCCCAGCGGGAGAACTTGAGCAGTTCTTC
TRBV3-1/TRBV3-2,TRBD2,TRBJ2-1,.,CASSPGLAGGGGTEQFF,TGTGCCAGCAGCCCGGGACTAGCGGGAGGGGGTGGCACTGAGCAGTTCTTC
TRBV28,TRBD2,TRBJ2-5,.,CASSSETSGRAQETQYF,TGTGCCAGCAGTTCGGAGACTAGCGGGAGGGCCCAAGAGACCCAGTACTTC
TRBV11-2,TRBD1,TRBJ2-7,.,CASSLVEVWRDRSSYEQYF,TGTGCCAGCAGCTTAGTTGAGGTATGGAGGGACAGGAGCTCCTACGAGCAGTACTTC
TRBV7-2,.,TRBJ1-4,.,CASSLVGQTNNEKLFF,TGTGCCAGCAGCTTAGTAGGACAGACTAATAATGAAAAACTGTTTTTT
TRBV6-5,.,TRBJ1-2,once,CASSYSLQGSRYGYTF,TGTGCCAGCAGTTACTCGTTGCAGGGTTCTAGATATGGCTACACCTTC
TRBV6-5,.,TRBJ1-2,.,CASSYPGQPYGYTF,TGTGCCAGCAGTTACCCAGGACAGCCTTATGGCTACACCTTC
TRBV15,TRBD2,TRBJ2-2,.,CATSTAGETGELFF,TGTGCCACCAGCACAGCGGGAGAGACCGGGGAGCTGTTTTTT
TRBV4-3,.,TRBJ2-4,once,CASSQGVSGLAKNIQYF,TGCGCCAGCAGCCAAGGAGTTAGCGGACTAGCCAAAAACATTCAGTACTTC
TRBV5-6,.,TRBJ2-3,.,CASSFITGLLLYF,TGTGCCAGCAGCTTTATCACAGGCCTGTTGCTGTATTTT
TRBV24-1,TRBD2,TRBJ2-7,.,CATSDRRTSGSKSYEQYF,TGTGCCACCAGTGACCGTCGGACTAGCGGGAGTAAATCCTACGAGCAGTACTTC
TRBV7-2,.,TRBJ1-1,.,CASSAQSNTEAFF,TGTGCCAGCTCCGCCCAGTCAAACACTGAAGCTTTCTTT
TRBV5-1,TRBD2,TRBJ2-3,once,CASSREGGDPDTQYF,TGCGCCAGCAGCAGGGAGGGAGGAGACCCAGATACGCAGTATTTT
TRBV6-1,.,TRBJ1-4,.,CASSEDGATNEKLFF,TGTGCCAGCAGTGAAGACGGGGCAACTAATGAAAAACTGTTTTTT
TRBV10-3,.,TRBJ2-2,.,CAHGGSDTGELFF,TGTGCCCATGGGGGGAGCGACACCGGGGAGCTGTTTTTT
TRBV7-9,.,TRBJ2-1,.,CASSSGTGTQQFF,TGTGCCAGCAGCTCTGGAACAGGGACACAGCAGTTCTTC
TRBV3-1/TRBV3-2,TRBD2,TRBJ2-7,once,CASSLGRGSYEQYF,TGTGCCAGCAGCCTCGGGCGGGGGTCCTACGAGCAGTACTTC
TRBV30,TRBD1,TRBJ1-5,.,CAWGGQGMGQPQHF,TGTGCCTGGGGGGGACAGGGGATGGGTCAGCCCCAGCATTTT
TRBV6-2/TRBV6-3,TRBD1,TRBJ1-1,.,CASSYVPGRGPNTEAFF,TGTGCCAGCAGTTATGTCCCGGGCAGGGGGCCGAACACTGAAGCTTTCTTT
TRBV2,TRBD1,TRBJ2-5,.,CASLLDRAQETQYF,TGTGCCAGCCTTCTGGACAGGGCCCAGGAGACCCAGTACTTC
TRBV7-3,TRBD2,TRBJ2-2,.,CASSAVLAGEMGGELFF,TGTGCCAGCAGCGCGGTACTAGCGGGAGAGATGGGCGGGGAGCTGTTTTTT